The clone carrying this TCR beta chain was seen more than once but under ten times. Its antigen is undetermined. A CD45RO/CCR7/CD25/CD127/CD95/CD27 panel sorted naive, central memory, regulatory and stem cell-like memory CD4+ cells. Trimming took off 4 bases at V and 1 base at J, with 14 bases between the two ends. The germline gives CDR1 SGHDN, CDR2 FVKESK. The CDR3 runs 16 residues. Investigators reverse transcribed all isolated RNA, so they sequenced expressed TCRB transcripts. Repertoires were generated with immunoSEQ multiplex PCR, while TCRdb's copy carries only in-frame clones and drops some. The sample shows 450,000 to 550,000 clones, approximately 30% of them seen only once. This entry is derived from a study of beta chain features in type 1 diabetes. The overall study: Age, gender and cell yields were alike across patients and healthy donors. Study-wide findings and caveats: In patients and controls equally, PCR might favor templates that are shorter. A potential influence of HLA type upon TCRB rearrangement remained unresolved herein.

This sequence originates from a man aged 18 to 30 in good health. The sample was naive CD4+ T cells from blood. The chain combines TRBV14 with TRBJ2-1; TRBD2 is a possible D gene (5 bases). The CDR3 is CASSLQRTLSYNEQFF. CDR3 DNA: TGTGCCAGCAGCCTACAGCGGACCCTTTCCTACAATGAGCAGTTCTTC.